These 30 T cell receptor beta chains were sequenced from one sample in a study of shared clonotypes between healthy human individuals. TCRdb keeps only in-frame clones here, not all; method: immunoSEQ multiplex PCR. The data hold over a million clones, with more than 65% observed a single time. Sequencing was done on a sample of memory CD4+ T cells sorted from blood. This sample's subset: CD45RA-negative fraction. The receptor source for this set is a young man in good health.

The chain combines TRBV5-6 with TRBJ2-4; tentative D call: TRBD1 (6 bases). Trimming cost V 6 bases and J 6 bases, with 16 bases left between them. The CDR3 totals 14 residues. Germline CDR1 is SGHDT and CDR2 is YYEEEE. In nucleotides, the CDR3 is TGTGCCAGCACTCGATTGACAGGCTTAAACATTCAGTACTTC. Its protein product is CASTRLTGLNIQYF. Supplemented by reference TRBV5-6 and TRBJ2-4, the full variable domain reads DAGVTQSPTHLIKTRGQQVTLRCSPKSGHDTVSWYQQALGQGPQFIFQYYEEEERQRGNFPDRFSGHQFPNYSSELNVNALLLGDSALYLCASTRLTGLNIQYFGAGTRLSVL.

This chain joins TRBV7-8 and TRBJ2-1, with 7 bases aligning to TRBD1. The CDR3 covers 16 residues. Germline V CDR1 and CDR2: SGHVS, FQNEAQ. Trimming took 5 bases from V and 3 from J; bases not matched to a gene: 10. This chain's CDR3 is CASSGTGTVLYNEQFF. The CDR3 DNA is TGTGCCAGCAGCGGTACCGGGACAGTACTCTACAATGAGCAGTTCTTC.

This sequence joins TRBV19 and TRBJ1-1, with no clear D. The CDR3 spans 14 residues. Germline lookup yields CDR1 LNHDA and CDR2 SQIVND (reference sequence). V shed 4 bases and J shed 2 bases, with 11 bases lying between them. The CDR3 DNA follows: TGTGCCAGTAGTAGGAACAGCATAAACACTGAAGCTTTCTTT. Its protein is CASSRNSINTEAFF.

The chain is built from TRBV19 and TRBJ1-1, with TRBD1 as a possible D gene (6 bases). CDR1 and CDR2 (germline): LNHDA, SQIVND (reference sequence). This CDR3 contains 14 residues. V lost 7 bases and J lost 0, with 12 bases in between. CDR3 residues: CASTPDRLNTEAFF. The CDR3 DNA reads as TGTGCCAGTACGCCAGACAGGTTGAACACTGAAGCTTTCTTT.

CDR3: CASSARLGNTGELFF. CDR3 sequence (DNA): TGTGCCAGCAGCGCGCGACTAGGCAACACCGGGGAGCTGTTTTTT. The chain combines TRBV9 with TRBJ2-2; weak D call: TRBD2 (6 bases). CDR1 SGDLS and CDR2 YYNGEE come from the germline V gene. Trimming took 3 bases from V and 2 from J, leaving 11 bases between them. The CDR3 is 15 amino acids.

The V and J genes are TRBV27 and TRBJ1-1, with D unresolved. Germline CDR1 is MNHEY and CDR2 is SMNVEV (reference sequence). The length of the CDR3 is 14 residues. Trimming cost V 8 bases and J 1 base, with 14 bases left between them. The CDR3 DNA follows: TGTGCCAGCTCACGGGATCGGGGGAACACTGAAGCTTTCTTT. This gives the protein CASSRDRGNTEAFF.

This clone was detected only once. V is TRBV12-5 and J is TRBJ2-5, with D maybe TRBD2 (6 bases). The length of the CDR3 is 17 residues. CDR1 is LGHNT and CDR2 is FRNRAP in the germline V gene. V lost 0 bases and J lost 2, with 16 bases in between. CDR3 in DNA: TGTGCTAGTGGTTTGGTAGTCAGCGGGCAACCGCAAGAGACCCAGTACTTC. As protein: CASGLVVSGQPQETQYF.

The V and J genes are TRBV2 and TRBJ1-1; the match to TRBD1 covers 9 bases. With 3 bases clipped from V and 2 bases from J, the junction kept 7 bases outside the gene matches. The length of the CDR3 is 16 residues. The germline V gene has CDR1 SNHLY and CDR2 FYNNEI. For the CDR3, the DNA is TGTGCCAGCAGTGACAGGACAGGGGTTATAAACACTGAAGCTTTCTTT. Its protein is CASSDRTGVINTEAFF.

The chain uses TRBV29-1 and TRBJ2-5, with 9 bases matching TRBD1. CDR1 SQVTM and CDR2 ANQGSEA come from the germline V gene. Trimming removed 4 bases from V and 1 base from J; junction bases left unmatched: 7. The CDR3 loop spans 15 amino acids. The CDR3 loop is CSVAPGTGLQETQYF. CDR3 sequence (DNA): TGCAGCGTTGCCCCCGGGACAGGGCTCCAAGAGACCCAGTACTTC.

The chain uses TRBV7-2 and TRBJ2-2; possible D gene TRBD2, 6 bases. This CDR3 has 15 amino acids. Deletions cut 5 bases from V and 6 bases from J, with 16 bases between. CDR1 SGHTA and CDR2 FQGNSA come from the germline V gene. The CDR3 nucleotides read TGTGCCAGCAGCCCCAGACTAGGTCTGGCCGGGGAGCTGTTTTTT. As protein: CASSPRLGLAGELFF.

This clone was found once. The V gene is TRBV18, the J gene TRBJ2-4; D is possibly TRBD1 (5 bases). In germline, CDR1 is KGHSH, CDR2 LQKENI. The CDR3 loop spans 16 amino acids. Between the trimmed V and J ends, which lost 5 bases and 0 bases, there was a span of 14 bases. CDR3 in DNA: TGTGCCAGCTCAACCCAGGGAAGGGGAGCCAAAAACATTCAGTACTTC. Amino acid sequence: CASSTQGRGAKNIQYF.

V usage is TRBV30 and J usage is TRBJ1-6; D unclear. The ends were cut back, 2 bases at V and 9 bases at J, with 14 bases in the middle. Per germline, CDR1 GTSNPN and CDR2 SVGIG (reference sequence). The CDR3 covers 14 residues. The CDR3 DNA sequence: TGTGCCTGGAGTAGGATAGACCTCGGTTCACCCCTCCACTTT. Translation: CAWSRIDLGSPLHF.

V gene TRBV5-4 combines with J gene TRBJ2-7; D might be TRBD1 or TRBD2, each matching 6 bases. Deletions cut 2 bases from V and 7 bases from J, with 16 bases between. Per germline, CDR1 SGHNT and CDR2 YYREEE (reference sequence). This CDR3 comprises 14 residues. For the CDR3, the DNA is TGTGCCAGCAGCTTTGTTCAGGGGACTGGGGAGCAGTACTTC. Translated: CASSFVQGTGEQYF.

This clone was seen only once. The chain is built from TRBV5-1 and TRBJ2-3; 12 nucleotides line up with TRBD1. The germline gives CDR1 SGHRS, CDR2 YFSETQ. The CDR3 totals 16 residues. The junction had 7 bases not matched to a gene; V was cut back by 2 bases and J by 6 bases. Here the CDR3 reads CASSFRGQGAADTQYF. The CDR3 DNA sequence: TGCGCCAGCAGCTTTCGGGGACAGGGGGCTGCGGATACGCAGTATTTT.

This clone was seen just once. The gene calls are TRBV6-5 and TRBJ2-7; a weak D match, TRBD1 (6 bases). Germline V gene lookup returns CDR1 MNHEY and CDR2 SVGAGI. The CDR3 has 15 residues. V was pared by 6 bases and J by 1 base, with 16 bases between. The CDR3 region has the DNA TGTGCCAGCAGGGGAGCAGGGGTGGGTTCCTACGAGCAGTACTTC. Translated: CASRGAGVGSYEQYF.

This clone showed up just a few times. The V gene is TRBV7-2, the J gene TRBJ1-2; 12 bases are a match to TRBD1. The CDR3 runs 13 residues. CDR1 SGHTA and CDR2 FQGNSA come from the germline V gene. With V trimmed by 4 bases and J by 10 bases, 4 bases remained unmatched. CDR3 DNA sequence: TGTGCCAGCAGCTCGGGACAGGGGGCGGCCTACACCTTC. Amino acid sequence: CASSSGQGAAYTF.

The chain employs TRBV7-2 and TRBJ1-5; D remains unclear. Germline CDR1 reads SGHTA; CDR2 reads FQGNSA. The CDR3 has 14 residues. Trimming removed 2 bases from V and 3 bases from J, with 8 bases in between. The CDR3 is CASSLSRPNQPQHF. The DNA of the CDR3 is TGTGCCAGCAGCTTATCCCGGCCCAATCAGCCCCAGCATTTT.

The V and J genes are TRBV7-9 and TRBJ1-6; 7 bases are a match to TRBD1. Germline V CDR1 and CDR2: SEHNR, FQNEAQ (reference sequence). After removal of 5 bases from V and 7 bases from J, the junction contained 11 bases not matched to a gene. CDR3 length equals 16 residues. CDR3 sequence: CASSMAGGAKNSPLHF. The CDR3, as DNA: TGTGCCAGCAGCATGGCAGGGGGTGCGAAAAATTCACCCCTCCACTTT.

This rearrangement joins TRBV10-3 to TRBJ2-7; D may be TRBD1 or TRBD2 (6 bases each). Germline V gives CDR1 ENHRY, CDR2 SYGVKD. There are 15 residues in the CDR3. V lost 11 bases, J lost 2 bases, and 22 bases lay in between. This CDR3 is CAAAPGAGVAYEQYF. In DNA form, the CDR3 reads TGTGCCGCCGCCCCGGGGGCTGGTGTAGCCTACGAGCAGTACTTC.

V is TRBV6-6 and J is TRBJ2-7; D is undetermined. Germline CDR1 MNHNY, CDR2 SVGAGI (reference sequence). V shed 2 bases and J shed 4 bases, with 9 bases lying between them. CDR3 length equals 13 residues. The DNA for the CDR3 is TGTGCCAGCAGTTACGAACTAAGGTACGAGCAGTACTTC. Translation gives CASSYELRYEQYF.

The J gene is TRBJ2-7, the V gene TRBV11-3, with 8 positions matching TRBD2. The germline V gene has CDR1 SGHNT and CDR2 YENEEA. CDR3 length: 16 residues. V was pared by 5 bases and J by 1 base, with 10 bases of the junction left unmatched. The CDR3 region is CASSDPGRGASYEQYF. The CDR3 region has the DNA TGTGCCAGCAGCGATCCGGGGCGGGGGGCTTCCTACGAGCAGTACTTC.

This clone was seen only a few times. The rearrangement links TRBV6-1 to TRBJ1-5; 10 nucleotides match TRBD1. V trimming: 8 bases; J trimming: 2 bases; junction bases outside the gene matches: 0. Germline CDR1 is MNHNS and CDR2 is SASEGT. The CDR3 has 13 residues. Here the CDR3 DNA reads TGTGCCAGCGGGACAGGGGGCAATCAGCCCCAGCATTTT. It translates to CASGTGGNQPQHF.

A word on this clone: Distinct nucleotide sequences in the sample also encode this CDR3. The chain joins TRBV5-1 to TRBJ2-1; 8 nucleotides align to TRBD1. This CDR3 contains 14 residues. Germline loops: CDR1 SGHRS, CDR2 YFSETQ. Germline trimming cut 3 bases from V and 4 bases from J; bases unmatched to any gene: 3. CDR3 nucleotides: TGCGCCAGCAGCTCCGGACAGGGATACAATGAGCAGTTCTTC. Encoded protein: CASSSGQGYNEQFF.

The chain uses TRBV5-8 and TRBJ1-5; D is ambiguous. Per the germline V gene, CDR1 is SGHTS and CDR2 is YDEGEE. CDR3 length: 13 residues. The ends were cut back, 6 bases at V and 4 bases at J, with 11 bases in the middle. The CDR3 is CASTREQNQPQHF. The CDR3 region has the DNA TGTGCCAGCACCCGGGAGCAAAATCAGCCCCAGCATTTT.

The chain has TRBV5-1 and TRBJ2-1; D call uncertain. V was pared by 0 bases and J by 7 bases, with 11 bases between. Germline loops: CDR1 SGHRS, CDR2 YFSETQ. This CDR3 spans 14 amino acids. CDR3 region: CASSLEGWANEQFF. CDR3 nucleotides: TGCGCCAGCAGCTTGGAAGGGTGGGCAAATGAGCAGTTCTTC. The whole variable domain, remainder taken from reference TRBV5-1 and TRBJ2-1, is KAGVTQTPRYLIKTRGQQVTLSCSPISGHRSVSWYQQTPGQGLQFLFEYFSETQRNKGNFPGRFSGRQFSNSRSEMNVSTLELGDSALYLCASSLEGWANEQFFGPGTRLTVL.

This chain uses TRBV6-5 with TRBJ1-2; the match to TRBD1 covers 7 bases. Germline V gene sequence: CDR1 MNHEY, CDR2 SVGAGI. The CDR3 totals 13 residues. The V gene end was trimmed by 6 bases and the J gene end by 4 bases; junction bases not matched to a gene: 5. The CDR3 bases are TGTGCCAGCAGACGGGACAGTCTCTATGGCTACACCTTC. Protein: CASRRDSLYGYTF.

This clone has ten or more counts. V gene TRBV7-2 combines with J gene TRBJ2-7, with D possibly TRBD2 on 6 matching bases. V dropped 5 bases and J dropped 0 bases, with 11 bases sitting between them. Germline V gene lookup returns CDR1 SGHTA and CDR2 FQGNSA. CDR3 size: 14 residues. The CDR3 nucleotides read TGTGCCAGCAGCCGGGACTTCAACTCCTACGAGCAGTACTTC. Its translation is CASSRDFNSYEQYF.

Notes on this clone: This same CDR3 is encoded by further DNA sequences in the sample. The gene calls are TRBV4-1 and TRBJ2-2; 10 bases fit TRBD1. The V gene end was trimmed by 1 base and the J gene end by 2 bases; junction bases not matched to a gene: 1. Germline-derived CDR1 and CDR2 are MGHRA and YSYEKL. This CDR3 spans 16 amino acids. Here the CDR3 DNA reads TGCGCCAGCAGCCAAGGACAGGGGGCCAACACCGGGGAGCTGTTTTTT. Translation gives CASSQGQGANTGELFF.

The sample holds one count of this clone. The chain is built from TRBV7-2 and TRBJ2-4, with 10 bases identical to TRBD1. Germline CDR1 SGHTA, CDR2 FQGNSA. CDR3 length: 16 amino acids. V shed 5 bases and J 1 base; nucleotides not matched to a gene: 5. CDR3 DNA: TGTGCCAGCAGCCCCGGACAGGGGGTGGCCAAAAACATTCAGTACTTC. Translated, it gives CASSPGQGVAKNIQYF. The whole variable domain, remainder taken from reference TRBV7-2 and TRBJ2-4, is GAGVSQSPSNKVTEKGKDVELRCDPISGHTALYWYRQSLGQGLEFLIYFQGNSAPDKSGLPSDRFSAERTGGSVSTLTIQRTQQEDSAVYLCASSPGQGVAKNIQYFGAGTRLSVL.

The gene calls are TRBV18 and TRBJ2-7; 8 bases are shared with TRBD1. This CDR3 spans 14 amino acids. Per germline, CDR1 KGHSH and CDR2 LQKENI. The ends lost 2 bases at V and 7 bases at J; junction bases unmatched: 7. CDR3 protein: CASSPSQGAREQYF. DNA of the CDR3: TGTGCCAGCTCACCAAGTCAGGGGGCGAGGGAGCAGTACTTC.